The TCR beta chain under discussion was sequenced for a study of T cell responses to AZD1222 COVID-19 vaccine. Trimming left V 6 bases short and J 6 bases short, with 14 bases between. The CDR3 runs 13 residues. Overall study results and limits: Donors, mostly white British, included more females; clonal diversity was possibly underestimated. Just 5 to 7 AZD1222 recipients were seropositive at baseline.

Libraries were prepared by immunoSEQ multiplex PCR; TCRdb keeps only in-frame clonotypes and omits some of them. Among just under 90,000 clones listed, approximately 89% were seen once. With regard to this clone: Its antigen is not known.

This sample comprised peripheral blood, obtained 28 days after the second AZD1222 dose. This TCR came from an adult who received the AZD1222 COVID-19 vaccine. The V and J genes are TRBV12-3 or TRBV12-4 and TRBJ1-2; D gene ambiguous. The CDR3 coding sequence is TGTGCCAGCAGCCCCGTGGTGGGGAATGGCTACACCTTC. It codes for CASSPVVGNGYTF.